This T cell receptor (beta chain) was observed in a study of neoadjuvant anti-PD-1 for oral cavity cancer. Study summary: Patients mostly received three to four biweekly nivolumab doses at 3 mg/kg before surgery. Study results and limitations: Non-responders to neoadjuvant nivolumab had significantly more clonal PBMC T cells than responders.

Time point reported: after neoadjuvant nivolumab, at surgical resection. Cohort: HPV-negative, locally advanced oral cavity squamous cell carcinoma patients. PBMC libraries mostly used around 500 ng of input genomic DNA, with six replicates per sample. TCRdb's table, derived via immunoSEQ multiplex PCR, lists solely in-frame clones and lacks some. The sample records roughly 9,000 clones, about 59% being singletons. In germline, CDR1 is MNHEY, CDR2 SMNVEV (reference sequence). V gave up 5 bases and J gave up 1 base, with 8 bases separating them. The CDR3 covers 13 residues. To note about this clone: Its antigen is currently unknown.

V gene TRBV27 combines with J gene TRBJ1-2, with D unresolved. The starting material was PBMCs, obtained after nivolumab (anti-PD-1) treatment. The clonotype originates from a person aged 35-80 years with oral cavity squamous cell carcinoma. The CDR3 DNA sequence: TGTGCCAGCAGTGTCACTGATAACTATGGCTACACCTTC. Protein product: CASSVTDNYGYTF.